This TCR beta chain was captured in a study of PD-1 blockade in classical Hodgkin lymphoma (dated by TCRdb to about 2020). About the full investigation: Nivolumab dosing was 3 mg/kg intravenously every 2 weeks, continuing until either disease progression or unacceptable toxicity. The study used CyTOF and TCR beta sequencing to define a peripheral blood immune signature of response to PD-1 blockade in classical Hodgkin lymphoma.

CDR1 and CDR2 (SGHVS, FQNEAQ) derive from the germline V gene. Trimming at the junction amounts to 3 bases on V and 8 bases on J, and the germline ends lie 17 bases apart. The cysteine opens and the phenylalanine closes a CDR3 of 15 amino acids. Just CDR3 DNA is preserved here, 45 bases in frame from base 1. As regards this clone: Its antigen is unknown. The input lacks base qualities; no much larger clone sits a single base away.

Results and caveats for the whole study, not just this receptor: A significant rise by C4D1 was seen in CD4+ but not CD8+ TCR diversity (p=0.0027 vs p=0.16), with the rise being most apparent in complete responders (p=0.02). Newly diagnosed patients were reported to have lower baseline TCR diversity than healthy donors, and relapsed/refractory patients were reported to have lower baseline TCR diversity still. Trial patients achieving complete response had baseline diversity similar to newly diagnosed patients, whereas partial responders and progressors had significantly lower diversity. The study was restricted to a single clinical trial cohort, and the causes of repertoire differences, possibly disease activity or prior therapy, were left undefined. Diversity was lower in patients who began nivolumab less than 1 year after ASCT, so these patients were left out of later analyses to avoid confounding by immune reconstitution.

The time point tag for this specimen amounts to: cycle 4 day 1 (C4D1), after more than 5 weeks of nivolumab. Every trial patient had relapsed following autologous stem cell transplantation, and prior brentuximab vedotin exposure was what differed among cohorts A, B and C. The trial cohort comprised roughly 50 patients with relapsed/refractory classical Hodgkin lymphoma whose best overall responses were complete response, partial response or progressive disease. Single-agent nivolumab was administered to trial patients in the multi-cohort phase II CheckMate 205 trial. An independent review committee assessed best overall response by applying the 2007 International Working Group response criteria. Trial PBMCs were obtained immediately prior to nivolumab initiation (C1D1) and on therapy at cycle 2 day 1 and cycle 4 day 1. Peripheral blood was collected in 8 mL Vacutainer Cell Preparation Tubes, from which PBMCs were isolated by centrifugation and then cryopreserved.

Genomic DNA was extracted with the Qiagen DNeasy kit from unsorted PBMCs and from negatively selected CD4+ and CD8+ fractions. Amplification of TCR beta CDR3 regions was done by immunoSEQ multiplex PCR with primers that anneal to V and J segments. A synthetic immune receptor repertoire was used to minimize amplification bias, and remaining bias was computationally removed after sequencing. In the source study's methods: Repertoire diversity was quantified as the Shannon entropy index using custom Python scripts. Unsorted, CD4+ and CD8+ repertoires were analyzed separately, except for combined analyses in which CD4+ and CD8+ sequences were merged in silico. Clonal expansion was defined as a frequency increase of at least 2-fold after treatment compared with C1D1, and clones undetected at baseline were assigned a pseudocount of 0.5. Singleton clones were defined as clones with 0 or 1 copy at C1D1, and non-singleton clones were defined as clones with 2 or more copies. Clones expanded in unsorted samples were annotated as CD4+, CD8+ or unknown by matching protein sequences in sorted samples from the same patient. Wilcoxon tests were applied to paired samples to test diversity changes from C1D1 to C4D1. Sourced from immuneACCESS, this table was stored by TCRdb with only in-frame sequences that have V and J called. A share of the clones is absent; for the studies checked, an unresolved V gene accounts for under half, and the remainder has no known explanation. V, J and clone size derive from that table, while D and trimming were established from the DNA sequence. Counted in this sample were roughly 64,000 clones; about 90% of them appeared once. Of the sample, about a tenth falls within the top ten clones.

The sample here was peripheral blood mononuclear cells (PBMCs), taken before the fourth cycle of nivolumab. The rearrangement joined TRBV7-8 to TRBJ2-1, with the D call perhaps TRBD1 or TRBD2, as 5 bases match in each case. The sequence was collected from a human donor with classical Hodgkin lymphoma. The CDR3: CASSLKWAGSDEQFF. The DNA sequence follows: TGTGCCAGCAGCTTGAAATGGGCAGGGAGCGATGAGCAGTTCTTC.